This entry is about one T cell receptor (beta chain). Its target is unknown. The CDR3 runs 15 residues. Germline loops: CDR1 DFQATT, CDR2 SNEGSKA (reference sequence). V was clipped by 3 bases and J by 1 base, with 10 bases between them. The sample originates from a study of metastatic and nonmetastatic thyroid tumors. Study observations and caveats: Versus benign nodules, malignant thyroid tumors reportedly had significantly higher TCR beta diversity, in blood and tumor.

None of the patients had undergone any treatment ahead of thyroid surgery. Per the original methods: Clinicopathological groups differed in CDR3, with these differences serving to build a distant-metastasis classifier for papillary thyroid cancer. Using MiXCR, TCRdb re-called clones from the PCR reads. TCRdb, rather than the study authors, made the V and J calls. Here the sample spans roughly 46,000 clones, more than 20% being singletons. V and J are TRBV20-1 and TRBJ1-6; D is unclear. Sequenced material: blood. The sequence derives from a male donor with papillary thyroid cancer or a benign thyroid nodule (not recorded which). Some clones in this sample may be carry-over from other donors' samples. This CDR3 is CSARSRESYNSPLHF. DNA for the CDR3: TGCAGTGCTAGGTCCCGGGAGTCCTATAATTCACCCCTCCACTTT.